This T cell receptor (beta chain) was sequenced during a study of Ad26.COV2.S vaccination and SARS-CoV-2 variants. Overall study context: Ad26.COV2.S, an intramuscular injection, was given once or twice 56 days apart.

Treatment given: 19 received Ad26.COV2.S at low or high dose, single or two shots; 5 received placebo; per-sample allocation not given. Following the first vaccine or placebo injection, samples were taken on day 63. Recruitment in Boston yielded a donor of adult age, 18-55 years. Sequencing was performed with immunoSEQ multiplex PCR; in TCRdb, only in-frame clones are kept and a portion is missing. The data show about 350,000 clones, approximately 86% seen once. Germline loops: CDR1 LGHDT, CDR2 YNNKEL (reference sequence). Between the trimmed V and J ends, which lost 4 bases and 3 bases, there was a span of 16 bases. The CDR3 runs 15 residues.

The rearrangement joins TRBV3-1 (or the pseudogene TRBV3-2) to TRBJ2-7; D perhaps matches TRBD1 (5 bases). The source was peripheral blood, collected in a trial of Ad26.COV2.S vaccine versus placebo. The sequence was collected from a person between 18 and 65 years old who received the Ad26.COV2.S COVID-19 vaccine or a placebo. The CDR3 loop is CASSPAGPKGYEQYF. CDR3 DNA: TGTGCCAGCAGCCCAGCAGGGCCCAAGGGCTACGAGCAGTACTTC.